Below are 9 T cell receptor beta chains sequenced from a single sample in a study of Tregs in tolerant kidney transplant recipients. For these TCRs, the target antigens are not known. Method: immunoSEQ multiplex PCR; TCRdb's copy keeps in-frame clones and lacks some. The sample holds approximately 45,000 clones; just under 97% are singletons and the top ten take 0.37%. The sequenced sample was Tregs from blood cultured with allogeneic cells. Receptors were obtained from a human donor in good health.

The V and J genes are TRBV7-9 and TRBJ1-6; D is unclear. From germline, CDR1 is SEHNR and CDR2 FQNEAQ (reference sequence). The V gene lost 3 bases and the J gene lost 9 bases, with 15 bases spanning the gap. The CDR3 runs to 15 residues. This CDR3 is CASSFSSLDASPLHF. Written as DNA, the CDR3 is TGTGCCAGCAGCTTTTCTTCCCTGGACGCTTCACCCCTCCACTTT.

V usage is TRBV29-1 and J usage is TRBJ2-1; D is ambiguous. Germline CDR1 SQVTM, CDR2 ANQGSEA. This CDR3 is built from 14 residues. Trimming took off 4 bases at V and 4 bases at J, with 14 bases between the two ends. The DNA of the CDR3 is TGCAGCGTTGGCCGCCAGTCCCAATACAATGAGCAGTTCTTC. This sequence encodes CSVGRQSQYNEQFF.

The chain is built from TRBV25-1 and TRBJ1-6; no clear D. V gave up 3 bases and J gave up 7 bases, with 7 bases separating them. The CDR3 has 13 residues. CDR1 and CDR2 (germline): MGHDK, SYGVNS. CDR3 residues: CASSDHRNSPLHF. Here the CDR3 DNA reads TGTGCCAGCAGTGACCACAGAAATTCACCCCTCCACTTT.

This chain links TRBV27 with TRBJ2-3, with D unclear. The germline V gene has CDR1 MNHEY and CDR2 SMNVEV (reference sequence). This CDR3 region has 16 residues. The V and J ends lost 3 bases and 0 bases respectively, with 13 bases between them. CDR3 residues: CASSFLARPSTDTQYF. The CDR3 nucleotides are TGTGCCAGCAGTTTCCTCGCGAGACCTAGCACAGATACGCAGTATTTT.

V is TRBV5-4 and J is TRBJ2-3; D is ambiguous. The CDR3 sequence is 14 residues long. Germline CDR1 reads SGHNT; CDR2 reads YYREEE (reference sequence). Trimming took 2 bases from V and 6 from J, leaving 13 bases between them. The CDR3 DNA reads TGTGCCAGCAGCTTTCGATCAGTACGGGATACGCAGTATTTT. Translating it yields CASSFRSVRDTQYF.

The V and J genes are TRBV5-6 and TRBJ2-7, with no clear D. Trimming took off 1 base at V and 3 bases at J, with 8 bases between the two ends. There are 13 residues in the CDR3. Germline CDR1 reads SGHDT; CDR2 reads YYEEEE. The chain's CDR3 is CASSLYSYYEQYF. In DNA, the CDR3 is TGTGCCAGCAGCTTGTACTCTTACTACGAGCAGTACTTC.

This rearrangement joins TRBV7-9 to TRBJ2-5, with 8 bases identical to TRBD2. Germline V gene sequence: CDR1 SEHNR, CDR2 FQNEAQ (reference sequence). This CDR3 comprises 17 residues. Trimming at V came to 2 bases and at J to 4 bases, leaving 12 bases not matched to a gene. The CDR3 here is CASSLPTLSGARETQYF. The CDR3 DNA follows: TGTGCCAGCAGCTTACCTACCCTTAGCGGGGCCAGAGAGACCCAGTACTTC.

V gene TRBV20-1 combines with J gene TRBJ2-7; D is ambiguous. The CDR3 runs to 11 residues. The germline CDR1 and CDR2 sequences are DFQATT and SNEGSKA (reference sequence). V was pared by 6 bases and J by 3 bases, with 9 bases between. CDR3: CSAHNGYEQYF. CDR3 sequence (DNA): TGCAGTGCGCACAATGGCTACGAGCAGTACTTC.

The chain employs TRBV9 and TRBJ2-1; 11 bases are shared with TRBD2. Germline V gives CDR1 SGDLS, CDR2 YYNGEE. The CDR3 is 17 amino acids. Trimming removed 0 bases from V and 2 bases from J; junction bases left unmatched: 4. The CDR3 coding sequence is TGTGCCAGCAGCGTAGGTTTGACTAGCGGGACCTACAATGAGCAGTTCTTC. Translated, it gives CASSVGLTSGTYNEQFF.